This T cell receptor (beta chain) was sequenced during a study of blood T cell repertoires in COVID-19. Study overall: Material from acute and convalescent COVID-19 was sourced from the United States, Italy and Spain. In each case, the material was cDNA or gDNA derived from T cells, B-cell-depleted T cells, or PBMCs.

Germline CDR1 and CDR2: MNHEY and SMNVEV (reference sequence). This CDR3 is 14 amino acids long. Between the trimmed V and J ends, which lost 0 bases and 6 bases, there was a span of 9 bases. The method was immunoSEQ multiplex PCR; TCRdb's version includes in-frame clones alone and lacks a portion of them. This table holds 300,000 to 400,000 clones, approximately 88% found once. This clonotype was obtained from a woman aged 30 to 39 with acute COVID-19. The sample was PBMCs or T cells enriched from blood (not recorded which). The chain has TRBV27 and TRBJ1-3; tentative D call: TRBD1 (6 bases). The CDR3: CASSLSGQSNTIYF. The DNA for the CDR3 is TGTGCCAGCAGTTTATCTGGACAGTCAAACACCATATATTTT.